Below, 9 T cell receptor beta chains from the same sample are listed, as sequenced in a study of cytomegalovirus exposure and HLA in healthy donors. Amplification used 60 Vbeta primers and 13 Jbeta primers. Libraries were prepared by immunoSEQ multiplex PCR; TCRdb keeps only in-frame clonotypes and omits some of them. The sample has some 200,000 clones, 70% to 80% seen once. Sequencing was done on a sample of PBMCs. The receptors were sampled from a girl under 18 in good health and CMV-seropositive.

This chain connects TRBV4-3 to TRBJ2-5; possibly TRBD2 for D (5 bases). Germline-derived CDR1 and CDR2 are LGHNA and YSLEER. The length of the CDR3 is 14 residues. Between the trimmed V and J ends, which lost 4 bases and 2 bases, there was a span of 11 bases. This CDR3 reads CASSPRSGQETQYF. Here the CDR3 DNA reads TGCGCCAGCAGCCCGCGGTCGGGGCAAGAGACCCAGTACTTC.

The rearrangement links TRBV5-4 to TRBJ2-2; no reliable D call. Germline assignment: CDR1 SGHNT and CDR2 YYREEE (reference sequence). There are 12 residues in the CDR3. V was shortened by 1 base and J by 4 bases, with 2 bases between the two germline ends. The CDR3 region has the DNA TGTGCCAGCAGCTTGCTCACCGGGGAGCTGTTTTTT. It translates to CASSLLTGELFF. The whole variable domain, filled in from reference TRBV5-4 and TRBJ2-2, reads ETGVTQSPTHLIKTRGQQVTLRCSSQSGHNTVSWYQQALGQGPQFIFQYYREEENGRGNFPPRFSGLQFPNYSSELNVNALELDDSALYLCASSLLTGELFFGEGSRLTVL.

The chain employs TRBV6-1 and TRBJ1-2; the D is unclear. Germline V gene sequence: CDR1 MNHNS, CDR2 SASEGT. V was clipped by 6 bases and J by 4 bases, with 9 bases between them. The CDR3 extends over 12 amino acids. For the CDR3, the DNA is TGTGCCAGCAGGCAGTCAGGCTATGGCTACACCTTC. Its protein product is CASRQSGYGYTF.

This chain uses TRBV11-2 with TRBJ1-5; D ambiguous. Germline lookup yields CDR1 SGHAT and CDR2 FQNNGV. V lost 2 bases and J 2 bases, leaving 13 bases between the germline ends. This CDR3 has 16 residues. CDR3 coding DNA: TGTGCCAGCAGCTTACGGTCCGGACTCGGCAATCAGCCCCAGCATTTT. Its translation is CASSLRSGLGNQPQHF.

Of note for this clone: The same CDR3 arises from other DNA sequences in this sample as well. This chain links TRBV18 with TRBJ2-7; a possible D gene is TRBD1 (6 bases). CDR3 length equals 13 residues. Germline assignment: CDR1 KGHSH and CDR2 LQKENI. Between the trimmed V and J ends, which lost 3 bases and 2 bases, there was a span of 8 bases. The CDR3 coding sequence is TGTGCCAGCTCACCCGGACAGACCTACGAGCAGTACTTC. Its translation is CASSPGQTYEQYF.

The chain is built from TRBV7-2 and TRBJ2-3; 10 positions agree with TRBD2. This CDR3 spans 14 amino acids. Trimming removed 7 bases from V and 5 bases from J; junction bases left unmatched: 6. Germline V CDR1 and CDR2: SGHTA, FQGNSA. Written as DNA, the CDR3 is TGTGCCAGCACCCACGTAGCGGGGGGAGATACGCAGTATTTT. Translated: CASTHVAGGDTQYF.

V and J are TRBV7-2 and TRBJ2-7; TRBD1 agrees at 10 bases. Trimming at V came to 5 bases and at J to 4 bases, leaving 14 bases not matched to a gene. The CDR3 sequence is 17 residues long. The V gene's germline CDR1 is SGHTA and CDR2 FQGNSA. CDR3 sequence reads: CASSLPSGQGLRYEQYF. The CDR3 DNA reads TGTGCCAGCAGCCTACCCTCGGGACAGGGGCTGAGGTACGAGCAGTACTTC.

This CDR3 reads CASLHQTGGMDTEAFF. CDR3 DNA sequence: TGTGCCAGCTTACACCAGACAGGGGGTATGGACACTGAAGCTTTCTTT. The chain joins TRBV18 to TRBJ1-1; 9 positions match TRBD1. In germline, CDR1 is KGHSH, CDR2 LQKENI. This CDR3 region has 16 residues. Trimming removed 7 bases from V and 3 bases from J; junction bases left unmatched: 12.

This sequence joins TRBV19 and TRBJ2-4, with D possibly TRBD2 on 6 matching bases. The germline gives CDR1 LNHDA, CDR2 SQIVND (reference sequence). V gave up 7 bases and J gave up 3 bases, with 16 bases separating them. The CDR3 consists of 15 residues. The CDR3 sequence is CASTPPGTGKNIQYF. The DNA for the CDR3 is TGTGCCAGTACTCCTCCGGGGACTGGCAAAAACATTCAGTACTTC.